Sequencing of this T cell receptor (beta chain) was carried out in a study of T cells after yellow fever vaccination. TCRdb ran MiXCR on the 5' RACE reads and lists one entry per CDR3 protein. The table has some 32,000 distinct CDR3 sequences, under 4.5% seen once. Germline lookup yields CDR1 MNHEY and CDR2 SMNVEV (reference sequence). The CDR3 spans 14 residues. In this sample, this clonotype turned up many times. The genes are TRBV27 and TRBJ2-1; 9 nucleotides align to TRBD2. The sample here was CD8+ T cells sorted from PBMCs, taken 5 days after the yellow fever booster vaccination. This sequence was found in a man aged 25 to 45 who received the YFV17D yellow fever vaccine. The CDR3 is CAVSIAGGSNEQFF. The CDR3, as DNA: TGTGCTGTGTCTATCGCGGGAGGGTCCAATGAGCAGTTCTTC.